This record concerns one TCR beta chain sequence. This specimen comes from a study of T-cell reconstitution after alpha-beta-depleted transplantation in children. This CDR3 spans 14 amino acids. Germline V lookup: CDR1 SQVTM, CDR2 ANQGSEA. V was cut by 4 bases and J by 0 bases, with 12 bases left in between. Preparation of the TCRbeta library was carried out with unique molecular identifiers. TCRdb reprocessed the PCR reads with MiXCR, giving one entry per CDR3 protein. The table records some 590,000 distinct CDR3 sequences, 10% to 13% of them present only once. This specimen was PBMCs from the stem cell graft donor, taken from the stem cell graft. The TCR sequence derives from a human donor who donated a stem cell graft to a child with acute myeloid leukemia. This chain links TRBV29-1 with TRBJ1-1, with D uncertain. This chain's CDR3 is CSVVKGPMNTEAFF. The CDR3, as DNA: TGCAGCGTTGTTAAAGGACCTATGAACACTGAAGCTTTCTTT.